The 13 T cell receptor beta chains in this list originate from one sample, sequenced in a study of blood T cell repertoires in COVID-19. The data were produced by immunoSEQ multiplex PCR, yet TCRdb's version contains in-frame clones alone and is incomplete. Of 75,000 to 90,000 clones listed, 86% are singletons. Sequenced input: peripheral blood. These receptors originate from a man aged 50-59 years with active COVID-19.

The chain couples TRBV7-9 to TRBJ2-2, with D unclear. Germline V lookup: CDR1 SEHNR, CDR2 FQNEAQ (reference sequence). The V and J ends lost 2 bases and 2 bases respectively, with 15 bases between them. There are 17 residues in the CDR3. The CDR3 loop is CASSLPAPTFNTGELFF. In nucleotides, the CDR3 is TGTGCCAGCAGCTTACCCGCACCTACCTTCAACACCGGGGAGCTGTTTTTT. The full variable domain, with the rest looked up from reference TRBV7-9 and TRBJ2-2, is DTGVSQNPRHKITKRGQNVTFRCDPISEHNRLYWYRQTLGQGPEFLTYFQNEAQLEKSRLLSDRFSAERPKGSFSTLEIQRTEQGDSAMYLCASSLPAPTFNTGELFFGEGSRLTVL.

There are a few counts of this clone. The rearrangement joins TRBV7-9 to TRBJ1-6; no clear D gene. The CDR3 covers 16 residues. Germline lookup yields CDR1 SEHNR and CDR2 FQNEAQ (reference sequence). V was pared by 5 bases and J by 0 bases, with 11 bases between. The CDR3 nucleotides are TGTGCCAGCAGCCCCTGGGCGGGCTCCTATAATTCACCCCTCCACTTT. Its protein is CASSPWAGSYNSPLHF.

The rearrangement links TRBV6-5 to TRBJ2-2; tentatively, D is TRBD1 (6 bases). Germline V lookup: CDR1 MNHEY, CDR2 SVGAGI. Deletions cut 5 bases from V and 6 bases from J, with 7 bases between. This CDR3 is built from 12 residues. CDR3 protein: CASSTGSGELFF. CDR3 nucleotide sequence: TGTGCCAGCAGTACAGGGTCCGGGGAGCTGTTTTTT.

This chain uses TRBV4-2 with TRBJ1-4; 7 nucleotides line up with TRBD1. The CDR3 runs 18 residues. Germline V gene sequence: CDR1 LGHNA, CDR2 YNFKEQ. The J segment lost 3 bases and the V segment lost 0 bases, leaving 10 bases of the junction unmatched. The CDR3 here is CASSQDWVQGSANEKLFF. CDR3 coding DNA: TGTGCCAGCAGCCAAGATTGGGTACAGGGGTCAGCTAATGAAAAACTGTTTTTT.

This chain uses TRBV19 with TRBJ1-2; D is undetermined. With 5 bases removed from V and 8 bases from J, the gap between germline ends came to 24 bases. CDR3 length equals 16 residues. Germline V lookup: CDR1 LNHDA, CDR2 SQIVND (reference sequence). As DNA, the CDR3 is TGTGCCAGTAGTCACCAATTTCCGGGAGGAAGGAAAGGCTACACCTTC. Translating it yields CASSHQFPGGRKGYTF. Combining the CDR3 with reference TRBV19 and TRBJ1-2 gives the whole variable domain DGGITQSPKYLFRKEGQNVTLSCEQNLNHDAMYWYRQDPGQGLRLIYYSQIVNDFQKGDIAEGYSVSREKKESFPLTVTSAQKNPTAFYLCASSHQFPGGRKGYTFGSGTRLTVV.

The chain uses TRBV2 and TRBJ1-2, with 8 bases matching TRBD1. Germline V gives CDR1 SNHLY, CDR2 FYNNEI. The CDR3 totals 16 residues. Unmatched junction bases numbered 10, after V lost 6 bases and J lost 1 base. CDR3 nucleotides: TGTGCCAGCAGCGGGGGACAGGCGCCGATTAACTATGGCTACACCTTC. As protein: CASSGGQAPINYGYTF.

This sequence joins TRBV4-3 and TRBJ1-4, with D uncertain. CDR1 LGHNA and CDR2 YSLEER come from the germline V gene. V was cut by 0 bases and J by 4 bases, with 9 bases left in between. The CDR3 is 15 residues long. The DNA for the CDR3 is TGCGCCAGCAGCCAAGAACGCGGGAATAATGAAAAACTGTTTTTT. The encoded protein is CASSQERGNNEKLFF.

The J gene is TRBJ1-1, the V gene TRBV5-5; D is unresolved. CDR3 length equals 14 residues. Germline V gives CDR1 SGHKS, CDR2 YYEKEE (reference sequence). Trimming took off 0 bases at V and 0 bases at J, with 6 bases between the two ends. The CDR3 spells CASSLDSMNTEAFF. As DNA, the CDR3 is TGTGCCAGCAGCTTGGACAGCATGAACACTGAAGCTTTCTTT.

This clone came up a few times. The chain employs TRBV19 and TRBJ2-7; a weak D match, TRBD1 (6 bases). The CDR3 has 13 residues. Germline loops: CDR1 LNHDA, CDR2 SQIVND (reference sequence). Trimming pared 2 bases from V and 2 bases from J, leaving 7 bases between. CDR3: CASSIQGTYEQYF. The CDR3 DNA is TGTGCCAGTAGTATACAGGGGACCTACGAGCAGTACTTC.

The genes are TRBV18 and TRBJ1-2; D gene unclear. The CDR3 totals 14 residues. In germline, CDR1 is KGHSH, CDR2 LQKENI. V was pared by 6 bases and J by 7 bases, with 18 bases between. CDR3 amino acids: CASSPSEWVGGYTF. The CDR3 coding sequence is TGTGCCAGCTCCCCCTCGGAGTGGGTTGGTGGCTACACCTTC.

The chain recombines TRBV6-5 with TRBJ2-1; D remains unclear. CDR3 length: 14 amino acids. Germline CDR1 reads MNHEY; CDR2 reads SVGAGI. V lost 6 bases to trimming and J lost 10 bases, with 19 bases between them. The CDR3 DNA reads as TGTGCCAGCAGCCCAAGGATCCTAGGCGGAGAGCAGTTCTTC. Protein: CASSPRILGGEQFF.

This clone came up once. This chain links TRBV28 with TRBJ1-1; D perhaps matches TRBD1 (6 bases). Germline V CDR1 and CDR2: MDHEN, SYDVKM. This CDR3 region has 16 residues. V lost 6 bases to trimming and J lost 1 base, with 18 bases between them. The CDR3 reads CASSVLFGGANTEAFF. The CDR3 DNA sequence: TGTGCCAGCAGCGTTCTATTTGGGGGCGCGAACACTGAAGCTTTCTTT.

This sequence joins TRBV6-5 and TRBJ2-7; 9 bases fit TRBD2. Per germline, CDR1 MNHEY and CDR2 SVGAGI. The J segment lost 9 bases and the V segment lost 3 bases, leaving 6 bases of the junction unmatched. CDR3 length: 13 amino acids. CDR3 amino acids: CASSYASGKVQYF. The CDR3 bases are TGTGCCAGCAGTTATGCTAGCGGGAAGGTGCAGTACTTC.